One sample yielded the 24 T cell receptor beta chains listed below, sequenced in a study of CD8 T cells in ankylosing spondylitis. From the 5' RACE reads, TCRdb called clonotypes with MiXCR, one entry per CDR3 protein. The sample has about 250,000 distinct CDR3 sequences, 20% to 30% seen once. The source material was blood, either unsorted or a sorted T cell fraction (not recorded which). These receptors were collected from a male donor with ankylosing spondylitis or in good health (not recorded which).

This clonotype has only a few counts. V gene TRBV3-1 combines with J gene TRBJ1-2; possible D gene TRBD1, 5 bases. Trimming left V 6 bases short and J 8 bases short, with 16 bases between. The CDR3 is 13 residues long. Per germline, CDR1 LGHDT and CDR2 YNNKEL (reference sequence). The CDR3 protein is CASRPRALGGYTF. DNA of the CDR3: TGTGCCAGCAGGCCCAGGGCGCTAGGCGGCTACACCTTC.

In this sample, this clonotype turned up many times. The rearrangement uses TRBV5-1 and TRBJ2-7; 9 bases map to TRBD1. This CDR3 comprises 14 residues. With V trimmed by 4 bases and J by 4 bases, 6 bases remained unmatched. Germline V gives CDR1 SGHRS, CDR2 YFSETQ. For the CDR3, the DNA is TGCGCCAGCAGCCGGGACAGGGATAAGTACGAGCAGTACTTC. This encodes CASSRDRDKYEQYF.

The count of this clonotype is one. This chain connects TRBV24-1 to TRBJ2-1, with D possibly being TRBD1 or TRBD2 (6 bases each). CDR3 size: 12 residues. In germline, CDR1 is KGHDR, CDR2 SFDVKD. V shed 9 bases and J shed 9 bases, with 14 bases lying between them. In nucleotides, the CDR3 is TGTGCCACCGGAGGGGGGATCGGTGAGCAGTTCTTC. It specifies CATGGGIGEQFF.

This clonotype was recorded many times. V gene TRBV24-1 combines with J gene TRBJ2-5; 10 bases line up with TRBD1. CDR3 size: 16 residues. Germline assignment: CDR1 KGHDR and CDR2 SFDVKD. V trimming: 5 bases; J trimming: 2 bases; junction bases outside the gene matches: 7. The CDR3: CATSGLADRGQETQYF. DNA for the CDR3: TGTGCCACCAGTGGCCTCGCGGACAGGGGGCAAGAGACCCAGTACTTC.

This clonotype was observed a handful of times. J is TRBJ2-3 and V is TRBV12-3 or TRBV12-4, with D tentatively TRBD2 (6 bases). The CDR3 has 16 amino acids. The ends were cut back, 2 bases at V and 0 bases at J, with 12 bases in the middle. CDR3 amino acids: CASSLSGGASTDTQYF. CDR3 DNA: TGTGCCAGCAGTTTATCGGGCGGGGCTAGCACAGATACGCAGTATTTT.

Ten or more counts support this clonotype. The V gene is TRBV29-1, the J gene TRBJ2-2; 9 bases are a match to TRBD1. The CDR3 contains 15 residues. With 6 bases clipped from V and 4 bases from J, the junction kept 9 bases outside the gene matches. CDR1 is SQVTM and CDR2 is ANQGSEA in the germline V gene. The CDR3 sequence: CSVKQGASVTGELFF. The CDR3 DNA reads TGCAGCGTGAAACAGGGGGCTTCGGTCACCGGGGAGCTGTTTTTT.

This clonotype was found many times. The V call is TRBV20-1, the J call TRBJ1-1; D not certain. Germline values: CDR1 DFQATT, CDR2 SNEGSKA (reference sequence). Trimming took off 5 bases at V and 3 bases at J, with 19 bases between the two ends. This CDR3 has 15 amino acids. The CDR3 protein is CSALGGRGTDTEAFF. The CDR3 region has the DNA TGCAGTGCTCTTGGTGGCCGGGGTACGGACACTGAAGCTTTCTTT.

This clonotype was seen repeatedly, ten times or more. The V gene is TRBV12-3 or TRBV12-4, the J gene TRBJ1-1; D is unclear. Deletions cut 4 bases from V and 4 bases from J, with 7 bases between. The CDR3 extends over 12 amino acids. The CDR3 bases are TGTGCCAGCAGTTATTTCGGCACTGAAGCTTTCTTT. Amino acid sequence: CASSYFGTEAFF.

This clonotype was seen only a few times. The CDR3 reads CSVEVARTGVFF. CDR3 nucleotide sequence: TGCAGCGTTGAAGTAGCCCGAACAGGGGTTTTCTTT. The chain uses TRBV29-1 and TRBJ1-1; 7 bases align to TRBD1. Germline V CDR1 and CDR2: SQVTM, ANQGSEA. The CDR3 has 12 residues. The V and J ends lost 1 base and 13 bases, in that order; junction bases with no gene match: 9. The full variable domain, with the rest looked up from reference TRBV29-1 and TRBJ1-1, is SAVISQKPSRDICQRGTSLTIQCQVDSQVTMMFWYRQQPGQSLTLIATANQGSEATYESGFVIDKFPISRPNLTFSTLTVSNMSPEDSSIYLCSVEVARTGVFFGQGTRLTVV.

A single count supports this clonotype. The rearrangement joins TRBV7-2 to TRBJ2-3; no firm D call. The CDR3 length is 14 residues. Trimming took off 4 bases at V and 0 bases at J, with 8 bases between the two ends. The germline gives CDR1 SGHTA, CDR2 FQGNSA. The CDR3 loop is CASSSQASTDTQYF. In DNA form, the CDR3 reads TGTGCCAGCAGCTCACAAGCTAGCACAGATACGCAGTATTTT.

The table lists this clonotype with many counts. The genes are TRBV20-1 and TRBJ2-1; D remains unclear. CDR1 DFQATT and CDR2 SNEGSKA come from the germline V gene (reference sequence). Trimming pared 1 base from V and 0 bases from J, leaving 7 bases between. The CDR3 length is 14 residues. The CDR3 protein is CSARGRSSYNEQFF. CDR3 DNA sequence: TGCAGTGCTAGAGGTAGAAGCTCCTACAATGAGCAGTTCTTC.

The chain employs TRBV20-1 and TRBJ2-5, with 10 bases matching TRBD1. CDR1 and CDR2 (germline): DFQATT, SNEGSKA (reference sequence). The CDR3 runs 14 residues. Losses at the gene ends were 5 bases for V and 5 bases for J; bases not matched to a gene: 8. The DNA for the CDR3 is TGCAGTGCTCTCGGGACAGGGGTTGGGGAGACCCAGTACTTC. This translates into CSALGTGVGETQYF.

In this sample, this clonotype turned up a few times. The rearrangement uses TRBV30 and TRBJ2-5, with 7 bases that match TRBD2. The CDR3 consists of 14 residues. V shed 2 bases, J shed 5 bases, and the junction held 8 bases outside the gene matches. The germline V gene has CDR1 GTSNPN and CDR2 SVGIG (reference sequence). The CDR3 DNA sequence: TGTGCCTGGAGTAAGGGACTACGGGGGGAGACCCAGTACTTC. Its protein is CAWSKGLRGETQYF. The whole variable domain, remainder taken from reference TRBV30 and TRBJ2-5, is SQTIHQWPATLVQPVGSPLSLECTVEGTSNPNLYWYRQAAGRGLQLLFYSVGIGQISSEVPQNLSASRPQDRQFILSSKKLLLSDSGFYLCAWSKGLRGETQYFGPGTRLLVL.

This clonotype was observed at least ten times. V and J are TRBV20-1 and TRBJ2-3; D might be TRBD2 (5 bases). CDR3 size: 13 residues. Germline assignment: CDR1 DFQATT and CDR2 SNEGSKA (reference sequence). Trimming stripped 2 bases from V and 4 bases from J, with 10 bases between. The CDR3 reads CSARSLAADTQYF. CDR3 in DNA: TGCAGTGCTAGATCGCTAGCCGCAGATACGCAGTATTTT.

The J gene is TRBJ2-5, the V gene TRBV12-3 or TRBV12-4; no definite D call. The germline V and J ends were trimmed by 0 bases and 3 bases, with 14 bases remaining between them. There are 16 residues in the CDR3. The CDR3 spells CASSLAFGSQKETQYF. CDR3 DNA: TGTGCCAGCAGTTTAGCGTTTGGTTCACAGAAAGAGACCCAGTACTTC.

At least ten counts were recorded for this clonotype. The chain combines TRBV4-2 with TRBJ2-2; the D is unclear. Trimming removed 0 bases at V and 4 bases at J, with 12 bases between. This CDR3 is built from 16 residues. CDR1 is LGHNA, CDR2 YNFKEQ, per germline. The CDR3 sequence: CASSQEPAAPTGELFF. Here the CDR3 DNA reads TGTGCCAGCAGCCAAGAACCCGCGGCACCCACCGGGGAGCTGTTTTTT.

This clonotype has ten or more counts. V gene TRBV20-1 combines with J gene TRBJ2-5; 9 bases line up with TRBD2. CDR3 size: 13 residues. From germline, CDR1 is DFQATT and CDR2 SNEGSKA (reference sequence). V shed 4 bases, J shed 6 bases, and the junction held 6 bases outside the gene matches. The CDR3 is CSAISGGSQTQYF. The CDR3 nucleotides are TGCAGTGCTATTAGCGGGGGCAGCCAGACCCAGTACTTC.

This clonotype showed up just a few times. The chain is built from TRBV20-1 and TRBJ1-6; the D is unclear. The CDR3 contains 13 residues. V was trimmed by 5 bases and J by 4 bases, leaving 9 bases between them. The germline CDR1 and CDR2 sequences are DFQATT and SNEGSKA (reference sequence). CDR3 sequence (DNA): TGCAGTGCTTTAGATAGTTATAATTCACCCCTCCACTTT. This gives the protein CSALDSYNSPLHF.

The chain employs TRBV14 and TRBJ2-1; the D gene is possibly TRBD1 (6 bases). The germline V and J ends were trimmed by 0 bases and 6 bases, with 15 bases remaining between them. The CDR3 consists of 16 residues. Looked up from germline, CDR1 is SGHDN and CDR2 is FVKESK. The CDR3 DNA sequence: TGTGCCAGCAGCCAAGACCCAGGATGGGGGCTCAATGAGCAGTTCTTC. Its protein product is CASSQDPGWGLNEQFF.

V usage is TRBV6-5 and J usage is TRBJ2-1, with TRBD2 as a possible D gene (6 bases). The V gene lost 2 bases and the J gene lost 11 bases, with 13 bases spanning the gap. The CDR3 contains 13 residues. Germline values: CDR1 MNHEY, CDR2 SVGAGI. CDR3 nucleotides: TGTGCCAGCAGTTACCCGGCAGGGAGGAAGCAGTTCTTC. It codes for CASSYPAGRKQFF.

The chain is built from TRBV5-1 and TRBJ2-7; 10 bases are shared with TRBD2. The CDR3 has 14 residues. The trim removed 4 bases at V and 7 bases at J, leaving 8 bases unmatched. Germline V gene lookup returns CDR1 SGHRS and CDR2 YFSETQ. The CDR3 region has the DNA TGCGCCAGCAGCCCCGGACCTAGCGGGGGAGAGCAGTACTTC. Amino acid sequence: CASSPGPSGGEQYF. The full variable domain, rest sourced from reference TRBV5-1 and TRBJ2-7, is KAGVTQTPRYLIKTRGQQVTLSCSPISGHRSVSWYQQTPGQGLQFLFEYFSETQRNKGNFPGRFSGRQFSNSRSEMNVSTLELGDSALYLCASSPGPSGGEQYFGPGTRLTVT.

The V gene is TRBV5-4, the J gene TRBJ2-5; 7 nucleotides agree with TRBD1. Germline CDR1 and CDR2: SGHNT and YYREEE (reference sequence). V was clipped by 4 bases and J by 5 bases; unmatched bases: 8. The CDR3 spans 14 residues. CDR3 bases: TGTGCCAGCAGCCAGACAGGGATGTTGGAGACCCAGTACTTC. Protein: CASSQTGMLETQYF.

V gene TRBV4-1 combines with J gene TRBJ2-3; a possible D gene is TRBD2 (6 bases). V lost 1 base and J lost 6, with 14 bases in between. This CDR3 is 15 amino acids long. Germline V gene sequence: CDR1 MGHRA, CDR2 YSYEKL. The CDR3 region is CASSQVRRGRDTQYF. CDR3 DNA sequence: TGCGCCAGCAGCCAAGTACGGCGGGGCCGGGATACGCAGTATTTT.

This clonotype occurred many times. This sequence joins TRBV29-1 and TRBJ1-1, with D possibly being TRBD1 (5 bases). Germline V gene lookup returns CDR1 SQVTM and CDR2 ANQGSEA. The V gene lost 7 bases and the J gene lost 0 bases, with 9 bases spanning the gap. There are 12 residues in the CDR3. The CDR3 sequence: CSGGAVNTEAFF. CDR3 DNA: TGCAGCGGCGGGGCAGTGAACACTGAAGCTTTCTTT.